Listed here are 30 T cell receptor beta chains from one sample, sequenced in a study of T cell clonality in common variable immunodeficiency. Study conclusions and caveats: Common variable immunodeficiency TCR beta sequences reportedly had fewer deletions and N-nucleotide insertions.

No cognate antigen is known for these TCRs. Using immunoSEQ multiplex PCR, the repertoire was profiled, and TCRdb retains in-frame clones only, with some absent. The sample has tens of thousands of clones, none seen only once. What was sequenced was peripheral blood mononuclear cells. These receptors originate from a human donor with common variable immunodeficiency.

For this clone: The read comes to an end 3 residues before the CDR3 does, leaving the germline J gene to fill in the end. V gene TRBV7-6 combines with J gene TRBJ2-7; 9 nucleotides agree with TRBD2. The J segment lost 4 bases and the V segment lost 5 bases, leaving 3 bases of the junction unmatched. The CDR3 length is 13 residues. In germline, CDR1 is SGHVS, CDR2 FNYEAQ. This chain's CDR3 is CASSAGLAYEQYF. The part of the CDR3 DNA that was read is TGTGCCAGCAGCGCAGGACTAGCGTACGAG.

In this sample, this clone turned up a few times. With the read ending 3 residues before the CDR3 end, the germline J gene is used to fill in that end. This chain joins TRBV5-1 and TRBJ2-5; no reliable D call. V was pared by 0 bases and J by 2 bases, with 8 bases between. The germline V gene has CDR1 SGHRS and CDR2 YFSETQ. This CDR3 region has 14 residues. The CDR3 spells CASSLGRRQETQYF. The covered CDR3 bases are TGCGCCAGCAGCTTGGGGCGGAGACAAGAGACC.

A word on this clone: The sequenced fragment ends 3 residues before the CDR3 boundary, so the rest is inferred from the germline J gene. The chain employs TRBV7-9 and TRBJ1-4; TRBD1 matches 9 bases. J lost 8 bases, V lost 5 bases, and 9 bases had no gene match. CDR3 length equals 15 residues. The germline V gene encodes CDR1 SEHNR and CDR2 FQNEAQ (reference sequence). Incomplete CDR3 DNA: TGTGCCAGCAGCCGAACCGGGACAGGGACCGAAAAA. Encoded protein: CASSRTGTGTEK. The complete CDR3 protein is CASSRTGTGTEKLFF.

This clone appeared many times. The read halts 3 residues ahead of the CDR3 end, with the missing end drawn from the germline J gene. The V and J genes are TRBV7-8 and TRBJ1-4, with D hard to call. Germline-derived CDR1 and CDR2 are SGHVS and FQNEAQ. This CDR3 has 13 amino acids. With 6 bases removed from V and 7 bases from J, the gap between germline ends came to 12 bases. The chain's CDR3 is CASRGRESEKLFF. Incomplete CDR3 DNA: TGTGCCAGCAGAGGGCGAGAGAGTGAAAAA.

The table lists this clone with a few counts. The read halts 3 residues ahead of the CDR3 end, with the missing end drawn from the germline J gene. The chain joins TRBV2 to TRBJ2-1; D is possibly TRBD1 (6 bases). The germline gives CDR1 SNHLY, CDR2 FYNNEI. Between the trimmed V and J ends, which lost 4 bases and 7 bases, there was a span of 11 bases. This CDR3 is 13 amino acids long. The CDR3 sequence is CASSGGPQNEQFF. CDR3 DNA (partial): TGTGCCAGCAGTGGGGGGCCACAAAATGAG.

This clone was seen many times. Read data end 3 residues before the CDR3 end; the end is taken from the germline J gene. V usage is TRBV7-3 and J usage is TRBJ1-2, with 8 bases that match TRBD1. Germline V gene data show CDR1 as SGHTA and CDR2 as FQGTGA. The CDR3 consists of 13 residues. After removal of 3 bases from V and 4 bases from J, the junction contained 1 base not matched to a gene. The CDR3 bases that were read are TGTGCCAGCAGCTTCGGGACAGGCTATGGC. Protein: CASSFGTGYG. The entire CDR3 sequence reads CASSFGTGYGYTF.

This clone was seen many times. With the read ending 3 residues before the CDR3 end, the germline J gene is used to fill in that end. The rearrangement uses TRBV30 and TRBJ1-1; D may be TRBD1 (6 bases). This CDR3 is 13 amino acids long. Trimming removed 1 base at V and 1 base at J, with 7 bases between. Germline CDR1 and CDR2: GTSNPN and SVGIG (reference sequence). Partial CDR3 DNA: TGTGCCTGGAGTGAGGGACAGAACACTGAA. This translates into CAWSEGQNTE. The CDR3 in full is CAWSEGQNTEAFF.

This clone was found many times. The DNA ends 3 residues before the CDR3 does, and the rest of the CDR3 is filled in from the germline J gene. V gene TRBV18 combines with J gene TRBJ1-2; 9 bases are shared with TRBD1. The CDR3 loop spans 15 amino acids. Germline V gene lookup returns CDR1 KGHSH and CDR2 LQKENI. V trimming: 3 bases; J trimming: 2 bases; junction bases outside the gene matches: 4. The CDR3 loop reads CASSPRQGENYGYTF. CDR3 bases read: TGTGCCAGCTCACCCAGACAGGGGGAGAACTATGGC.

This clone was observed a few times. The missing CDR3 end, 3 residues past where the read stops, is filled in from the germline J gene. The chain uses TRBV13 and TRBJ2-7; D unclear. CDR3 length equals 13 residues. Between the trimmed V and J ends, which lost 2 bases and 2 bases, there was a span of 7 bases. The germline gives CDR1 PRHDT, CDR2 FYEKMQ (reference sequence). The sequenced CDR3 bases are TGTGCCAGCAGCTTAATTTGGCCCTACGAG. Translated: CASSLIWPYE. The CDR3, in full, reads CASSLIWPYEQYF.

Turning to this clone: Read data end 3 residues before the CDR3 end; the end is taken from the germline J gene. The chain combines TRBV19 with TRBJ2-3; 8 bases fit TRBD2. With V trimmed by 6 bases and J by 0 bases, 14 bases remained unmatched. Germline V gives CDR1 LNHDA, CDR2 SQIVND (reference sequence). This CDR3 is 18 amino acids long. CDR3 loop: CASSRNGATGGSTDTQYF. The CDR3 DNA, read in part, is TGTGCCAGTAGCAGGAATGGGGCGACGGGAGGGAGCACAGATACG.

As regards this clone: Read sequence stops 3 residues before the CDR3 end, and the germline J gene provides the missing end. The chain recombines TRBV18 with TRBJ1-1, with TRBD1 identical over 10 bases. This CDR3 has 14 amino acids. CDR1 KGHSH and CDR2 LQKENI come from the germline V gene. The V segment lost 3 bases and the J segment 4 bases; nucleotides outside the gene matches: 2. Incomplete CDR3 DNA: TGTGCCAGCTCACCGGGACAGGGGAGCACTGAA. It encodes CASSPGQGSTE. The complete CDR3 reads CASSPGQGSTEAFF.

This clone was recorded at least ten times. From the germline J gene comes the end of the CDR3, since the read stops 3 residues before it. V gene TRBV2 combines with J gene TRBJ2-2, with 7 bases identical to TRBD1. CDR3 length: 13 residues. Germline lookup yields CDR1 SNHLY and CDR2 FYNNEI. Germline trimming cut 7 bases from V and 3 bases from J; bases unmatched to any gene: 2. CDR3 bases read: TGTGCCAGCAACACAGGGGACACCGGGGAG. Translated: CASNTGDTGE. The CDR3 reads in full as CASNTGDTGELFF.

This clone showed up many times. The read gets to within 3 residues of the CDR3 end, and the germline J gene fills in the rest. This sequence joins TRBV18 and TRBJ2-3, with a tentative D call TRBD1 (6 bases). This CDR3 is 17 amino acids long. Germline assignment: CDR1 KGHSH and CDR2 LQKENI. V was clipped by 2 bases and J by 6 bases, with 21 bases between them. The CDR3 bases that were read are TGTGCCAGCTCACCAGTACAACAGGGCATTATCAGGGATACG. Translation: CASSPVQQGIIRDT. The CDR3, in full, reads CASSPVQQGIIRDTQYF.

The table lists this clone with many counts. The missing CDR3 end, 3 residues past where the read stops, is filled in from the germline J gene. The rearrangement uses TRBV5-1 and TRBJ1-3; D is possibly TRBD1 (5 bases). The CDR3 extends over 14 amino acids. Trimming stripped 0 bases from V and 2 bases from J, with 6 bases between. Germline CDR1 and CDR2: SGHRS and YFSETQ. CDR3 bases read: TGCGCCAGCAGCTTGGGGGGCCCTGGAAACACC. Translating gives CASSLGGPGNT. In full, the CDR3 is CASSLGGPGNTIYF.

Turning to this clone: The read stops 3 residues short of the end of the CDR3; the missing end is completed from the germline J gene. The genes are TRBV2 and TRBJ2-1; 9 bases map to TRBD1. This CDR3 is built from 13 residues. Germline V CDR1 and CDR2: SNHLY, FYNNEI. J lost 6 bases, V lost 8 bases, and 5 bases had no gene match. CDR3 in amino acids: CASRDRVANEQFF. The CDR3 bases that were read are TGTGCCAGCCGGGACAGGGTTGCCAATGAG.

Ten or more counts support this clone. The DNA ends 3 residues before the CDR3 does, and the rest of the CDR3 is filled in from the germline J gene. The chain carries TRBV5-1 and TRBJ2-5, with a tentative D call TRBD2 (5 bases). V gave up 0 bases and J gave up 0 bases, with 6 bases separating them. In germline, CDR1 is SGHRS, CDR2 YFSETQ. The length of the CDR3 is 14 residues. CDR3 residues: CASSLAGYQETQYF. The CDR3 bases that were read are TGCGCCAGCAGCTTGGCGGGGTACCAAGAGACC.

This clone was detected many times. CDR3 loop: CASSLTSGISDTQYF. Partial CDR3 DNA: TGTGCCAGCAGCTTGACTAGCGGGATATCAGATACG. The V gene is TRBV5-5, the J gene TRBJ2-3, with 10 bases fitting TRBD2. The read is 3 residues too short to cover the CDR3 end, so that end is filled in from the germline J gene. This CDR3 has 15 residues. Germline CDR1 SGHKS, CDR2 YYEKEE (reference sequence). The V and J ends lost 1 base and 4 bases, in that order; junction bases with no gene match: 3.

In regard to this clone: The sequenced fragment ends 3 residues before the CDR3 boundary, so the rest is inferred from the germline J gene. This sequence joins TRBV2 and TRBJ2-3; D is possibly TRBD1 (5 bases). Trimming took off 4 bases at V and 3 bases at J, with 5 bases between the two ends. The CDR3 runs 12 residues. CDR1 and CDR2 (germline): SNHLY, FYNNEI. The CDR3 bases that were read are TGTGCCAGCAGTGGGACAACAGATACG. Translation: CASSGTTDT. The full CDR3 protein reads CASSGTTDTQYF.

Note on this clone: The read is 3 residues too short to cover the CDR3 end, so that end is filled in from the germline J gene. This rearrangement joins TRBV19 to TRBJ1-1; no firm D call. V lost 3 bases to trimming and J lost 0 bases, with 8 bases between them. This CDR3 is 14 amino acids long. Germline V lookup: CDR1 LNHDA, CDR2 SQIVND (reference sequence). The DNA read from the CDR3 is TGTGCCAGTAGTATCCAGGCCATGAACACTGAA. This encodes CASSIQAMNTE. The whole CDR3 sequence reads CASSIQAMNTEAFF.

This clone has a count of ten or more. The sequenced fragment ends 3 residues before the CDR3 boundary, so the rest is inferred from the germline J gene. The chain uses TRBV29-1 and TRBJ2-7, with 7 bases lining up with TRBD1. Unmatched junction bases numbered 3, after V lost 0 bases and J lost 1 base. The CDR3 spans 14 residues. In germline, CDR1 is SQVTM, CDR2 ANQGSEA. The CDR3 sequence: CSVEDQDRSYEQYF. The DNA read from the CDR3 is TGCAGCGTTGAAGATCAGGACAGGTCCTACGAG.

About this clone: With the read ending 3 residues before the CDR3 end, the germline J gene is used to fill in that end. J is TRBJ1-1 and V is TRBV19, with D maybe TRBD1 (5 bases). The CDR3 has 11 residues. Looked up from germline, CDR1 is LNHDA and CDR2 is SQIVND (reference sequence). CDR3 amino acids: CATFFDSGAFF. The covered CDR3 bases are TGTGCCACCTTCTTCGACAGTGGA.

A remark on this clone: Sequencing ends 3 residues short of the CDR3 end; the germline J gene provides the rest. V is TRBV19 and J is TRBJ1-6, with D tentatively TRBD1 (5 bases). The V end was cut by 0 bases, the J end by 7 bases, with 25 bases between. Germline assignment: CDR1 LNHDA and CDR2 SQIVND (reference sequence). This CDR3 is 20 amino acids long. The CDR3 loop reads CASSIEFGGLWRVKNSPLHF. CDR3 bases read: TGTGCCAGTAGTATAGAATTCGGGGGACTCTGGAGGGTGAAGAATTCACCC.

This clone was seen repeatedly, ten times or more. The CDR3 end lies 3 residues beyond the end of the read and is filled in from the germline J gene. The chain links TRBV7-9 to TRBJ2-7, with TRBD2 identical over 8 bases. Looked up from germline, CDR1 is SEHNR and CDR2 is FQNEAQ (reference sequence). The CDR3 is 14 residues long. V shed 5 bases, J shed 5 bases, and the junction held 8 bases outside the gene matches. CDR3 DNA (partial): TGTGCCAGCAGCGGTGGGACTAGGCTGGACGAG. It encodes CASSGGTRLDE. The CDR3 in its entirety is CASSGGTRLDEQYF.

This clone has only a few counts. The observed sequence ends 3 residues before the CDR3 terminus, with the missing tail filled in from the germline J gene. V and J are TRBV7-3 and TRBJ1-6; D may be TRBD1 (5 bases). The V end lost 5 bases, the J end lost 9 bases, and 14 bases lay between the germline ends. The length of the CDR3 is 14 residues. CDR1 and CDR2 (germline): SGHTA, FQGTGA. CDR3 bases read: TGTGCCAGCAGCGAGAGGGGTAGGCGTTCACCC. Its translation: CASSERGRRSP. The CDR3 reads in full as CASSERGRRSPLHF. Filled out from reference TRBV7-3 and TRBJ1-6, the complete variable domain reads GAGVSQTPSNKVTEKGKYVELRCDPISGHTALYWYRQSLGQGPEFLIYFQGTGAADDSGLPNDRFFAVRPEGSVSTLKIQRTERGDSAVYLCASSERGRRSPLHFGNGTRLTVT.

To note about this clone: The CDR3 is cut off 3 residues early in the read; its end comes from the germline J gene. V gene TRBV2 combines with J gene TRBJ1-2; TRBD1 matches 8 bases. The CDR3 runs 18 residues. The V gene's germline CDR1 is SNHLY and CDR2 FYNNEI. V was clipped by 0 bases and J by 2 bases; unmatched bases: 11. The DNA read from the CDR3 is TGTGCCAGCAGTGAAGCGCTTCGGATATGGACAGGGAACTATGGC. It yields the protein CASSEALRIWTGNYG. The complete CDR3 sequence is CASSEALRIWTGNYGYTF.

This clone showed up just a few times. The CDR3 end falls 3 residues outside the read, so it is completed with the germline J gene. The gene calls are TRBV7-9 and TRBJ1-2; TRBD1 is a possible D gene (5 bases). Trimming stripped 5 bases from V and 4 bases from J, with 11 bases between. CDR1 and CDR2 (germline): SEHNR, FQNEAQ (reference sequence). There are 13 residues in the CDR3. The DNA read from the CDR3 is TGTGCCAGCAGCCTCGGGGGTCCCTATGGC. Translated: CASSLGGPYG. The entire CDR3 reads CASSLGGPYGYTF.

This clone was recorded a few times. The read ends 3 residues shy of where the CDR3 ends; the end is completed using the germline J gene. V is TRBV19 and J is TRBJ1-1; TRBD1 is a possible D gene (5 bases). Germline lookup yields CDR1 LNHDA and CDR2 SQIVND (reference sequence). V shed 4 bases and J shed 4 bases, with 16 bases lying between them. The CDR3 contains 15 residues. The sequenced CDR3 bases are TGTGCCAGTAGTACTTACAGGTCGAGGTCCACTGAA. It encodes CASSTYRSRSTE. The CDR3, in full, reads CASSTYRSRSTEAFF. Variable domain in full (rest from reference TRBV19 and TRBJ1-1): DGGITQSPKYLFRKEGQNVTLSCEQNLNHDAMYWYRQDPGQGLRLIYYSQIVNDFQKGDIAEGYSVSREKKESFPLTVTSAQKNPTAFYLCASSTYRSRSTEAFFGQGTRLTVV.

As regards this clone: With the read ending 3 residues before the CDR3 end, the germline J gene is used to fill in that end. The genes are TRBV5-1 and TRBJ2-7; TRBD1 matches 10 bases. The CDR3 extends over 14 amino acids. Unmatched junction bases numbered 5, after V lost 3 bases and J lost 5 bases. Looked up from germline, CDR1 is SGHRS and CDR2 is YFSETQ. CDR3 DNA, as far as it was read: TGCGCCAGCAGCTCAGGGGGACAGGGGAACGAG. Protein: CASSSGGQGNE. The full CDR3 protein is CASSSGGQGNEQYF.

On this clone: The DNA ends 3 residues before the CDR3 does, and the rest of the CDR3 is filled in from the germline J gene. The chain links TRBV7-3 to TRBJ2-2; 7 nucleotides match TRBD2. Trimming at V came to 5 bases and at J to 4 bases, leaving 10 bases not matched to a gene. CDR1 is SGHTA, CDR2 FQGTGA, per germline. This CDR3 comprises 16 residues. Partial CDR3 DNA: TGTGCCAGCAGCCCCGGGGGGACGGGGCCCACCGGGGAG. Translating gives CASSPGGTGPTGE. In full, the CDR3 reads CASSPGGTGPTGELFF.

This clone was detected many times. The read stops 3 residues short of the end of the CDR3; the missing end is completed from the germline J gene. The chain joins TRBV7-2 to TRBJ2-5; weak D call: TRBD1 (5 bases). CDR1 is SGHTA, CDR2 FQGNSA, per germline. Trimming stripped 6 bases from V and 0 bases from J, with 14 bases between. The CDR3 runs 15 residues. This CDR3 is CASSSDTVYQETQYF. The sequenced CDR3 bases are TGTGCCAGCAGTTCGGACACAGTATACCAAGAGACC.